The T cell receptor (beta chain) described here comes from a study of blood T cell repertoires in COVID-19. Across the whole study: Spain, Italy and the United States supplied samples that represented acute and convalescent COVID-19.

CDR3 size: 13 residues. V dropped 1 base and J dropped 8 bases, with 12 bases sitting between them. Germline V gives CDR1 MGHRA, CDR2 YSYEKL. Sequenced by immunoSEQ multiplex PCR; TCRdb stores in-frame clones only, minus some. The sample comprises a few hundred thousand clones, 84% of which are singletons, and 4.2% rests with the top ten. The TCR sequence derives from a man between 60 and 70 years old with acute or convalescent COVID-19. The rearrangement links TRBV4-1 to TRBJ2-7; D call uncertain. Specimen: peripheral blood. CDR3 protein: CASSQVPAVQQYF. CDR3 nucleotide sequence: TGCGCCAGCAGCCAAGTTCCGGCGGTTCAGCAGTACTTC.